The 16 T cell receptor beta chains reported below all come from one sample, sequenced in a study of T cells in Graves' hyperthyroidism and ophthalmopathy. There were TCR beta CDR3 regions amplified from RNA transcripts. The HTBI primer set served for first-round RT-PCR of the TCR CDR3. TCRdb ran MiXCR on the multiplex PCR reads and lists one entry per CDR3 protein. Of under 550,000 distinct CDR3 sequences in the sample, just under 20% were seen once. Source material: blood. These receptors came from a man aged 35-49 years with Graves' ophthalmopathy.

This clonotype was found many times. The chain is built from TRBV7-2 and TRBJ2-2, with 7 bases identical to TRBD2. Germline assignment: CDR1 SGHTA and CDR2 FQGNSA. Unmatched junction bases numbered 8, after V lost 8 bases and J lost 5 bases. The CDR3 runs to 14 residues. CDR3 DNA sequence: TGTGCCAGCGAGAGGACTAGGTCAACCGGGGAGCTGTTTTTT. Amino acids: CASERTRSTGELFF.

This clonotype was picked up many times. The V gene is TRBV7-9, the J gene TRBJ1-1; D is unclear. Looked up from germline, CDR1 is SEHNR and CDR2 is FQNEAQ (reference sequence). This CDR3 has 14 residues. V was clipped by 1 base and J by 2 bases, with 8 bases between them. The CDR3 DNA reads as TGTGCCAGCAGCTTAGATGGCACCAACACTGAAGCTTTCTTT. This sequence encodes CASSLDGTNTEAFF.

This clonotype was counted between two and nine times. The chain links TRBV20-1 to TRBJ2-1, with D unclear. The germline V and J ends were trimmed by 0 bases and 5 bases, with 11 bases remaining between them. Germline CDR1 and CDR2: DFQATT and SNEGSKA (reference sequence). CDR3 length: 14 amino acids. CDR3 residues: CSARDLRHHNEQFF. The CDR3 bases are TGCAGTGCTAGAGATCTGCGACACCACAATGAGCAGTTCTTC.

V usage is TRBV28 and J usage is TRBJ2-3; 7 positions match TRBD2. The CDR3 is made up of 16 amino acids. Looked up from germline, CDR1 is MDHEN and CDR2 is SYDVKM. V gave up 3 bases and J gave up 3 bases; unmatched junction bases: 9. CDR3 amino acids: CASSFLGTIETDTQYF. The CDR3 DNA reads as TGTGCCAGCAGTTTTTTGGGGACTATTGAAACAGATACGCAGTATTTT.

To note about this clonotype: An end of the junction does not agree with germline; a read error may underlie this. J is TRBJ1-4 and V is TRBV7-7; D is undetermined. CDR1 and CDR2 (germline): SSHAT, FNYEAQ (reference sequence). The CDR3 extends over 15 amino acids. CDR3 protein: CASSTALLLPEKLFF. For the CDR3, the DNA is TGTGCTAGCAGCACAGCGTTGTTATTGCCTGAAAAACTGTTTTTT.

CDR3 residues: CATSDGQGDGYTF. The DNA of the CDR3 is TGTGCCACCAGTGATGGGCAGGGGGATGGCTACACCTTC. The V call is TRBV24-1, the J call TRBJ1-2, with 7 nucleotides matching TRBD1. Trimming cost V 3 bases and J 6 bases; bases outside gene matches: 3. CDR1 and CDR2 (germline): KGHDR, SFDVKD. This CDR3 has 13 amino acids.

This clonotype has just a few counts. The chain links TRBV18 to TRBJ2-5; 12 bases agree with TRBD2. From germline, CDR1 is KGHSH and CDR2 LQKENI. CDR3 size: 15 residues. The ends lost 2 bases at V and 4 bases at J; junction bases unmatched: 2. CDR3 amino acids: CASSPASGRGETQYF. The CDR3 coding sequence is TGTGCCAGCTCACCAGCTAGCGGGAGGGGAGAGACCCAGTACTTC.

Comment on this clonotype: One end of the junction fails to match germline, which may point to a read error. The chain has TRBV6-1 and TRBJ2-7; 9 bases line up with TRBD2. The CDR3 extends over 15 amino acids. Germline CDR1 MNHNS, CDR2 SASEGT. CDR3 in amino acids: CASREDLAGKYEQYF. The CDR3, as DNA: TGTGCCAGCAGGGAAGACCTAGCGGGAAAGTACGAGCAGTACTTC.

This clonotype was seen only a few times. The CDR3 sequence: CASSPPGSTYEQYF. CDR3 coding DNA: TGTGCCAGCAGCCCACCCGGGAGCACCTACGAGCAGTACTTC. The rearrangement uses TRBV9 and TRBJ2-7, with a possible D match to TRBD2 (6 bases). The CDR3 sequence is 14 residues long. Germline V gene data show CDR1 as SGDLS and CDR2 as YYNGEE. Trimming took 4 bases from V and 2 from J, leaving 13 bases between them. The variable domain in full, completed from reference TRBV9 and TRBJ2-7, reads DSGVTQTPKHLITATGQRVTLRCSPRSGDLSVYWYQQSLDQGLQFLIQYYNGEERAKGNILERFSAQQFPDLHSELNLSSLELGDSALYFCASSPPGSTYEQYFGPGTRLTVT.

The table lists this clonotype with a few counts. Here the CDR3 reads CASSLRDREETQYF. CDR3 in DNA: TGCGCCAGCAGCTTGCGGGACAGAGAAGAGACCCAGTACTTC. V and J are TRBV5-1 and TRBJ2-5; 7 nucleotides align to TRBD1. V lost 1 base to trimming and J lost 3 bases; unmatched junction nucleotides: 3. Germline V CDR1 and CDR2: SGHRS, YFSETQ. The CDR3 is 14 residues long.

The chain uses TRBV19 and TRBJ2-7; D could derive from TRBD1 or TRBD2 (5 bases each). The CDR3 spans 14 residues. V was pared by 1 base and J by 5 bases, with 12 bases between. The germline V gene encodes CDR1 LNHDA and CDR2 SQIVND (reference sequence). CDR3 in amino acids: CASSIGGSVDEQYF. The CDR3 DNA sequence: TGTGCCAGTAGTATAGGGGGGAGTGTCGACGAGCAGTACTTC.

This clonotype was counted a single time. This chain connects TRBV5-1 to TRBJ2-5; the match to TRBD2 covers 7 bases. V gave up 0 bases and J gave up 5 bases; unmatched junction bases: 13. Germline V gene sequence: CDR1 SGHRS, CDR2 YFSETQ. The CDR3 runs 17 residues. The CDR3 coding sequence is TGCGCCAGCAGCTTGGATCTAGCGGTAGGCGCGGGGGAGACCCAGTACTTC. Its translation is CASSLDLAVGAGETQYF.

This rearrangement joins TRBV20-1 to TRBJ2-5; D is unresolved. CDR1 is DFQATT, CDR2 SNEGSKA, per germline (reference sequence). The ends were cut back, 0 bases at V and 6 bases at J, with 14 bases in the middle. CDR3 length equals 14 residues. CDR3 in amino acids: CSAREGSPRKTQYF. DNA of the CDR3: TGCAGTGCTAGAGAGGGGTCCCCACGGAAGACCCAGTACTTC.

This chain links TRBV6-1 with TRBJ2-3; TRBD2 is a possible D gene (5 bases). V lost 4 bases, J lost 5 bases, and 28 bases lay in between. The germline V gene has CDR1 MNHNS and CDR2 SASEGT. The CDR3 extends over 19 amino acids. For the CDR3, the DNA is TGTGCCAGCAGTGCCCTCGGTGGGAGTTCTCGCTTCCGGAGAGATACGCAGTATTTT. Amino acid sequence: CASSALGGSSRFRRDTQYF.

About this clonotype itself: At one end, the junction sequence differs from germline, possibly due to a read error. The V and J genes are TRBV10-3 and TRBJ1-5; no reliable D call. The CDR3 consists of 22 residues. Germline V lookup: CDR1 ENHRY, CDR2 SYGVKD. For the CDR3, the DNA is TGTGCCAGCAGTGACTCGAAAAGGAAGACAAGGGCCACCACTTATAGCAATCAGCCCCAGCATTTT. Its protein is CASSDSKRKTRATTYSNQPQHF.

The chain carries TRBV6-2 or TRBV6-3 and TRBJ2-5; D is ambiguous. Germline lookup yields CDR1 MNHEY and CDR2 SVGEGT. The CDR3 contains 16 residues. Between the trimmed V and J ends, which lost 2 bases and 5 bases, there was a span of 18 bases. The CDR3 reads CASSYQPWTSGETQYF. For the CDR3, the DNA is TGTGCCAGCAGTTACCAACCATGGACCTCCGGGGAGACCCAGTACTTC.